This passage covers 11 T cell receptor beta chains from one sample sequenced in a study of identical twins. TCRdb analysed the 5' RACE reads with MiXCR anew, one entry per CDR3 protein. In the table there are about 700,000 distinct CDR3 sequences, around 5.7% of which are singletons. The sequenced sample was naive T cells sorted from blood. The receptor source for this set is a young man in good health.

This clonotype was counted only a few times. The chain employs TRBV28 and TRBJ1-2, with D unresolved. Trimming left V 4 bases short and J 7 bases short, with 10 bases between. The CDR3 loop spans 12 amino acids. Looked up from germline, CDR1 is MDHEN and CDR2 is SYDVKM. The DNA for the CDR3 is TGTGCCAGCAGTTCGGGGTTGCCTGGCTACACCTTC. This codes for CASSSGLPGYTF.

This clonotype appeared a few times. The chain has TRBV20-1 and TRBJ2-3; 10 bases align to TRBD2. V lost 4 bases to trimming and J lost 4 bases; unmatched junction nucleotides: 11. Germline CDR1 and CDR2: DFQATT and SNEGSKA (reference sequence). The CDR3 consists of 16 residues. DNA of the CDR3: TGCAGTGCTATTCTTGGAGGGACTAGCGTTGCAGATACGCAGTATTTT. Its translation is CSAILGGTSVADTQYF.

This chain links TRBV6-1 with TRBJ1-2; TRBD1 aligns across 7 bases. There are 15 residues in the CDR3. The germline CDR1 and CDR2 sequences are MNHNS and SASEGT. V dropped 10 bases and J dropped 8; count of bases not matched to a gene: 19. CDR3 amino acids: CATWGQSGGVRGYTF. The CDR3 region has the DNA TGTGCCACCTGGGGACAGTCGGGGGGGGTTCGCGGCTACACCTTC.

This clonotype was seen ten or more times. The chain couples TRBV5-1 to TRBJ2-1, with 10 bases fitting TRBD1. The CDR3 runs to 16 residues. CDR1 is SGHRS, CDR2 YFSETQ, per germline. The junction had 7 bases not matched to a gene; V was cut back by 4 bases and J by 3 bases. The CDR3 DNA reads as TGCGCCAGCAGCCCGAGGCGGGACAGGGGCTACAATGAGCAGTTCTTC. Its protein product is CASSPRRDRGYNEQFF.

This clonotype was counted a few times. The chain has TRBV6-2 or TRBV6-3 and TRBJ2-7; TRBD1 might be the D (6 bases). The CDR3 extends over 12 amino acids. Between the trimmed V and J ends, which lost 6 bases and 7 bases, there was a span of 13 bases. Germline V gene lookup returns CDR1 MNHEY and CDR2 SVGEGT. CDR3 DNA: TGTGCCAGCAGCCGCACAGGGAATGAGCAGTACTTC. This translates into CASSRTGNEQYF.

Many counts were recorded for this clonotype. The rearrangement uses TRBV29-1 and TRBJ2-1; D may be TRBD1 or TRBD2 (6 bases each). The germline CDR1 and CDR2 sequences are SQVTM and ANQGSEA. Trimming removed 7 bases at V and 6 bases at J, with 16 bases between. The CDR3 length is 13 residues. The CDR3, as DNA: TGCAGCGCCGACGGGGGCTCTTCCAATGAGCAGTTCTTC. Amino acid sequence: CSADGGSSNEQFF.

This clonotype appeared a few times. V is TRBV12-3 or TRBV12-4 and J is TRBJ2-3; the match to TRBD1 covers 9 bases. This CDR3 has 15 amino acids. With 3 bases clipped from V and 3 bases from J, the junction kept 4 bases outside the gene matches. Here the CDR3 reads CASSFGQGLTDTQYF. The CDR3 DNA sequence: TGTGCCAGCAGTTTCGGACAGGGGTTAACAGATACGCAGTATTTT.

This clonotype was seen more than once but under ten times. The rearrangement links TRBV7-2 to TRBJ2-7; 8 nucleotides line up with TRBD2. The germline gives CDR1 SGHTA, CDR2 FQGNSA. V shed 5 bases, J shed 2 bases, and the junction held 5 bases outside the gene matches. This CDR3 spans 14 amino acids. The CDR3: CASSAIAGPYEQYV. The CDR3 DNA sequence: TGTGCCAGCAGCGCGATAGCGGGACCCTACGAGCAGTACGTC.

The J gene is TRBJ2-5, the V gene TRBV6-2 or TRBV6-3, with D perhaps TRBD2 (7 bases). CDR3 length: 15 residues. Between the trimmed V and J ends, which lost 8 bases and 1 base, there was a span of 17 bases. Germline values: CDR1 MNHEY, CDR2 SVGEGT. DNA of the CDR3: TGTGCCAGCGGCGAGGGGGGGAGCCCCCAAGAGACCCAGTACTTC. It codes for CASGEGGSPQETQYF.

This rearrangement joins TRBV6-5 to TRBJ1-5; 12 nucleotides agree with TRBD1. This CDR3 comprises 15 residues. The germline CDR1 and CDR2 sequences are MNHEY and SVGAGI. V was clipped by 7 bases and J by 6 bases; unmatched bases: 7. The DNA for the CDR3 is TGTGCCAGCAATTCCGGGACAGGGGGCTTTCAGCCCCAGCATTTT. This gives the protein CASNSGTGGFQPQHF.

Turning to this clonotype: Its ends do not fully match the called genes, so a read error is possible. The chain joins TRBV29-1 to TRBJ2-1; 15 positions agree with TRBD2. The CDR3 has 15 amino acids. Germline CDR1 reads SQVTM; CDR2 reads ANQGSEA. The CDR3, as DNA: TGCAGCGCTGAAGGATGGACTAGCGGGAGGGGTGAGCAGTTCTTC. Amino acids: CSAEGWTSGRGEQFF.